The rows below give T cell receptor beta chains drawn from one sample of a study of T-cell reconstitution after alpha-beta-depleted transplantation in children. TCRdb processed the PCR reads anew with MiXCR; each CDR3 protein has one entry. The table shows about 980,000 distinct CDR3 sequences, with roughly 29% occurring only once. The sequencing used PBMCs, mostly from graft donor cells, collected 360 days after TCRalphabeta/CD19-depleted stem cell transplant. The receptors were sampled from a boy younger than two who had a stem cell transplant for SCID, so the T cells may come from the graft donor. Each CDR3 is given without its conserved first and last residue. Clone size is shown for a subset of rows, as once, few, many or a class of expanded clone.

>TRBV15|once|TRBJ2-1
ATSRRSGGSPYNEQF
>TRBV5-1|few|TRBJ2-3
ASSLIIQDTQY
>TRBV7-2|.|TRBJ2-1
ASSSTGVSSYNEQF
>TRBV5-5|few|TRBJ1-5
ASSPMAGTGGPQH
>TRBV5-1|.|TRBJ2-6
ASSYLYRGQGANVLT
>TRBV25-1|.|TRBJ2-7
ASRRDPSSYEQY
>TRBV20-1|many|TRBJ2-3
SANPPLVSTDTQY
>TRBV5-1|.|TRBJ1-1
ASRATGLNTEAF
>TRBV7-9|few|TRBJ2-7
ASSLGGTSGAYEQY
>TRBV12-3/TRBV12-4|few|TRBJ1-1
ASSFQGALNTEAF
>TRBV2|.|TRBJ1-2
ARDRGRVYGYT
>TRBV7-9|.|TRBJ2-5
ASSTFSGGRETQY
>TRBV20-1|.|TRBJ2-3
SARPWGGRGTDTQY
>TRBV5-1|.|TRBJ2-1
ASSLWQGRYNEQF
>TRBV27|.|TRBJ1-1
ASSSGRGGGSTEAF
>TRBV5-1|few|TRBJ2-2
ASTPRTGGTGELF
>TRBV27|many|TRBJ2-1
ASRASGGALYNEQF
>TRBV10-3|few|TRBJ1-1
AISAEGFTEAF
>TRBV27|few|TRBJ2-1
ASSLSYSGGVREQF
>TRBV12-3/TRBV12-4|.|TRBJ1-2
ASSSPFPGQGRGYGYT
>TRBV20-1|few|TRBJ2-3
SARWPGATDTQY
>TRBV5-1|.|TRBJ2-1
ASSPLQGITYNEQF
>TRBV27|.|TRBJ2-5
ASSLSHLQETQY
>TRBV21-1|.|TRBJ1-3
ASSLNLTDPSGNTIY
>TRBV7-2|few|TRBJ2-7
ASSFRRSEEQY
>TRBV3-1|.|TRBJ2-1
ASSPKLIPLNEQF
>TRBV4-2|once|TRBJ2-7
ASSQEFGLSSYEQY
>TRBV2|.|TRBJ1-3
ASSNGQGTGNTIY
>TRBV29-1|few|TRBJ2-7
SVALGSGLYEQY
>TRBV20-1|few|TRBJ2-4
SARVSPRHPERGIQY
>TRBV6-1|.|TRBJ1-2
ASSRQGFYGYT
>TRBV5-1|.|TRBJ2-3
ASSSRPSSADTQY
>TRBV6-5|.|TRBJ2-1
ASGPWDEQF
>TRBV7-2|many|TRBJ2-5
ASSRRTEETQY
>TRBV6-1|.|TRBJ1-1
ASRPGTVYTEAF
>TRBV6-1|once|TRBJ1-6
ASIPQRRGDSPLH
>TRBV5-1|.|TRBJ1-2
ASSFRSHYGYT
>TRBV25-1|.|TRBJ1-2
ASSDQTGLDYGYT
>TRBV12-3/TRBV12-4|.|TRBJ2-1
ASSRQSNEQF
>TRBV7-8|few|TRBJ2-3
ASSPDSSDTQY
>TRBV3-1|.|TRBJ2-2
ASSLAGTGKTGELF
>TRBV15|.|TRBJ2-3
ATSPRDTDTQY
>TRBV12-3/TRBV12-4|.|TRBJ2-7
ASRLGLAGSYEQY